The clone carrying this T cell receptor (beta chain) was recorded at least ten times. Antigen: not known. The data were taken from a study of breast tumors, draining lymph nodes, adjacent tissues. Study-level results: Tumor TCR diversity was below lymph nodes but above nontumor tissue. Most tumor T cells seemingly derive from lymph node, then expand in tumor. Luminal-like breast cancer showed significantly higher tumor–nontumor repertoire similarity than basal-like. That most tumor T cells come from lymph nodes remained unproven.

The lymph nodes were axillary draining lymph nodes from breast cancer patients. MiXCR was run by TCRdb on the multiplex PCR reads, yielding one entry per CDR3 protein. This table has approximately 280,000 distinct CDR3 sequences, around 30% appearing once. The sample consisted of axillary lymph node tissue. The TCR comes from a female donor with breast cancer. Some clones in this sample may be carry-over from other donors' samples.

The CDR3 loop reads CAISEFDSGANVLTF. The CDR3 coding sequence is TGTGCCATCAGTGAGTTCGACTCTGGGGCCAACGTCCTGACTTTC. V is TRBV10-3 and J is TRBJ2-6; D is undetermined. Deletions cut 1 base from V and 0 bases from J, with 4 bases between. Germline CDR1 is ENHRY and CDR2 is SYGVKD. This CDR3 contains 15 residues.